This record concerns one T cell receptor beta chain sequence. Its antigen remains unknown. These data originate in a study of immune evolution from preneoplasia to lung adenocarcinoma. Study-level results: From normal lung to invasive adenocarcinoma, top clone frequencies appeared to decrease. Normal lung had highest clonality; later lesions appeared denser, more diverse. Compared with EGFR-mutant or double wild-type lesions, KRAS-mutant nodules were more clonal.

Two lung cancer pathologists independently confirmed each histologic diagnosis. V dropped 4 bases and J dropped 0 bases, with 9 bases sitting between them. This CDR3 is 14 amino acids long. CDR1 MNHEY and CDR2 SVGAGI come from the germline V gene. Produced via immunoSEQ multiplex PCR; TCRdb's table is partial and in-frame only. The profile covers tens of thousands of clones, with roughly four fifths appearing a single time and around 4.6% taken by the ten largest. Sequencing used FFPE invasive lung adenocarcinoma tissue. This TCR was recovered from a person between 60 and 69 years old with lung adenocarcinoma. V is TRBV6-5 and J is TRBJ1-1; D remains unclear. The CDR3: CASSSYRMNTEAFF. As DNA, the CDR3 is TGTGCCAGCAGTTCCTACAGAATGAACACTGAAGCTTTCTTT.